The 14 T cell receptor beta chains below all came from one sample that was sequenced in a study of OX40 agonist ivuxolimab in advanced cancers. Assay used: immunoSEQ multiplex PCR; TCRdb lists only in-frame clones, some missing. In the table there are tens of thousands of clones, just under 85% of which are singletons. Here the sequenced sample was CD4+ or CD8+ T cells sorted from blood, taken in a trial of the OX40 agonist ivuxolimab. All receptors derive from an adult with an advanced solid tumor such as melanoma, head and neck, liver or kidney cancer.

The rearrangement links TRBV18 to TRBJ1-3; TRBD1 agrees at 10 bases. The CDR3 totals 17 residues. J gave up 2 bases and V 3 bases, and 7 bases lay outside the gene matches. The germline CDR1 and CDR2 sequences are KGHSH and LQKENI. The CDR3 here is CASSPTTDRGPGNTIYF. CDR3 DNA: TGTGCCAGCTCACCGACGACAGACAGGGGGCCTGGAAACACCATATATTTT.

CDR3 residues: CASSSKTGAGTDTQYF. In DNA, the CDR3 is TGTGCCAGCAGCTCCAAGACAGGGGCCGGCACAGATACGCAGTATTTT. The genes are TRBV7-2 and TRBJ2-3; 8 nucleotides agree with TRBD1. The CDR3 spans 16 residues. V lost 4 bases, J lost 1 base, and 7 bases stayed unmatched. Germline V CDR1 and CDR2: SGHTA, FQGNSA.

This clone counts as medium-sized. DNA for the CDR3: TGTGCCAGCAGCAGAGATCAGGGCTACGAGCAGTACTTC. Its protein is CASSRDQGYEQYF. The chain joins TRBV7-9 to TRBJ2-7; possible D gene TRBD1, 5 bases. V lost 5 bases and J lost 3, with 11 bases in between. Germline V CDR1 and CDR2: SEHNR, FQNEAQ (reference sequence). This CDR3 spans 13 amino acids.

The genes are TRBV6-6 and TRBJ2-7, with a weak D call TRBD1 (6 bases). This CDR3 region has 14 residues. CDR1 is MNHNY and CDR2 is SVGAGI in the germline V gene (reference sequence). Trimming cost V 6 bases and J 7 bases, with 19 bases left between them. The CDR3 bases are TGTGCCAGCAGGACCGAACAGGGTCCGGGGGAGCAGTACTTC. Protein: CASRTEQGPGEQYF.

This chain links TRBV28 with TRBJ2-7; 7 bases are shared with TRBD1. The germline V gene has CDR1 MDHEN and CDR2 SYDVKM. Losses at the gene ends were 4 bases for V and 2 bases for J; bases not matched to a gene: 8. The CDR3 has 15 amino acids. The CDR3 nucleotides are TGTGCCAGCAGTTCACCCGGGACAGATCCCTACGAGCAGTACTTC. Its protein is CASSSPGTDPYEQYF.

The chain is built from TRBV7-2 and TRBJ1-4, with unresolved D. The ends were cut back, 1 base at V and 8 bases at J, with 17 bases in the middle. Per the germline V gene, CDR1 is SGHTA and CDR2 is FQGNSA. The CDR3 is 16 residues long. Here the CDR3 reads CASSLVVGGIPEKLFF. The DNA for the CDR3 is TGTGCCAGCAGCTTAGTGGTGGGTGGTATACCCGAAAAACTGTTTTTT.

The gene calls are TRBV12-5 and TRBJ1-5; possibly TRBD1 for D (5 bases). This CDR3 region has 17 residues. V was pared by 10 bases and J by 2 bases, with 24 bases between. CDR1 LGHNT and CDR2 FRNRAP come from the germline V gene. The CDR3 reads CATRFRDSQRGNQPQHF. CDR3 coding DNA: TGTGCTACTCGATTTAGGGACTCCCAGAGGGGCAATCAGCCCCAGCATTTT.

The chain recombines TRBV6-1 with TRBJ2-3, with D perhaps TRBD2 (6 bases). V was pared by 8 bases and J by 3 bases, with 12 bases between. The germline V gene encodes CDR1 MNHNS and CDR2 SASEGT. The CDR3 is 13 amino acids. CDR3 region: CASPGGITDTQYF. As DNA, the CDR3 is TGTGCCAGCCCCGGGGGTATTACAGATACGCAGTATTTT.

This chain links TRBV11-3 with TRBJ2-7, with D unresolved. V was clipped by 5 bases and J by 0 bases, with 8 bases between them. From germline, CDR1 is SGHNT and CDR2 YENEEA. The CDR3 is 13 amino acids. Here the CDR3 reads CASSPQISYEQYF. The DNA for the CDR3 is TGTGCCAGCAGCCCCCAGATCTCCTACGAGCAGTACTTC.

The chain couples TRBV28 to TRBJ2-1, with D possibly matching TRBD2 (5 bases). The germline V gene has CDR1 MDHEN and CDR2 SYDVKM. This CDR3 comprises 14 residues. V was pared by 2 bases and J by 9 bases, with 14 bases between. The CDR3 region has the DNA TGTGCCAGCAGTTTAGGGTCGAGTCGGGGTGAGCAGTTCTTC. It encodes CASSLGSSRGEQFF.

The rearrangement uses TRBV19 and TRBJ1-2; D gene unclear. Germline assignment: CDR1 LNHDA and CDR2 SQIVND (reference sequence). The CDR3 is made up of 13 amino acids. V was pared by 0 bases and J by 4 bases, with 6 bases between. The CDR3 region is CASSIDSIYGYTF. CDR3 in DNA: TGTGCCAGTAGTATAGACAGCATCTATGGCTACACCTTC.

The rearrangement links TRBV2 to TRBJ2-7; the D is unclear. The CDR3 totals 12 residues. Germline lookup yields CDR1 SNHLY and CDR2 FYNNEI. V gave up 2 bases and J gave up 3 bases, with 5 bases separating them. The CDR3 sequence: CASSELDYEQYF. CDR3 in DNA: TGTGCCAGCAGTGAACTGGACTACGAGCAGTACTTC.

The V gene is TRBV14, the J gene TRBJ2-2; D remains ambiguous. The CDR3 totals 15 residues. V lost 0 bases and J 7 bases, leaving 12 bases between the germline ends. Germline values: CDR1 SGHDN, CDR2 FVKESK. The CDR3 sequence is CASSQERGFDGELFF. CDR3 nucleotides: TGTGCCAGCAGCCAAGAAAGAGGATTCGACGGGGAGCTGTTTTTT.

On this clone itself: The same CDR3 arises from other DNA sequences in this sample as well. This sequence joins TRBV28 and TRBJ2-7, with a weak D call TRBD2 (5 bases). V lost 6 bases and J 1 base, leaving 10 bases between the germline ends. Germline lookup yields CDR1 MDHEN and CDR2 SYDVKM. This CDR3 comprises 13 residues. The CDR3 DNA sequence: TGTGCCAGCAGCCTTGAGGGTTCCTACGAGCAGTACTTC. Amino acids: CASSLEGSYEQYF.